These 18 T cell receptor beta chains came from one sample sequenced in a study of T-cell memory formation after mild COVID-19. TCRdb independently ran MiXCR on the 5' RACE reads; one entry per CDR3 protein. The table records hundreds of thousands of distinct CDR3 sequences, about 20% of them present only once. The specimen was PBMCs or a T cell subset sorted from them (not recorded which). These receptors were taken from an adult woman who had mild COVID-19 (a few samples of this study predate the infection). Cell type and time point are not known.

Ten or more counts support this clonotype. The chain's CDR3 is CASSLAELLDTEAFF. The CDR3 region has the DNA TGTGCCAGCAGCTTAGCGGAATTACTCGACACTGAAGCTTTCTTT. The V and J genes are TRBV7-2 and TRBJ1-1; no firm D call. The CDR3 extends over 15 amino acids. Trimming stripped 0 bases from V and 3 bases from J, with 11 bases between. CDR1 and CDR2 (germline): SGHTA, FQGNSA.

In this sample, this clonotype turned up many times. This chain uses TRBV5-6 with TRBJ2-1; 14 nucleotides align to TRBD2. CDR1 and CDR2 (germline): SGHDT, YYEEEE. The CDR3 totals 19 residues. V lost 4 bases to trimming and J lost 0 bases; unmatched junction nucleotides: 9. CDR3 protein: CASSPGTSGSPLSYNEQFF. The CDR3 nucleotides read TGTGCCAGCAGCCCAGGGACTAGCGGGAGCCCCCTCTCCTACAATGAGCAGTTCTTC.

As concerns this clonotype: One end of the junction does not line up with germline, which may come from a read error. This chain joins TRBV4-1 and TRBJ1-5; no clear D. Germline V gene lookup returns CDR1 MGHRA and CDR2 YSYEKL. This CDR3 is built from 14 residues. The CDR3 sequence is CASSQVFGNKPQHF. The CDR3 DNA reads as TGCGCCAGCAGCCAAGTCTTTGGCAATAAGCCCCAGCATTTT.

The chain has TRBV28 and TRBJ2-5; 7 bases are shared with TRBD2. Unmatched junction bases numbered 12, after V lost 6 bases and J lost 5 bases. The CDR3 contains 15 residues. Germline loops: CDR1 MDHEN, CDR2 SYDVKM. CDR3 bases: TGTGCCAGCAGCAGTTCTCAGAGGGAGGGGGAGACCCAGTACTTC. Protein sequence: CASSSSQREGETQYF.

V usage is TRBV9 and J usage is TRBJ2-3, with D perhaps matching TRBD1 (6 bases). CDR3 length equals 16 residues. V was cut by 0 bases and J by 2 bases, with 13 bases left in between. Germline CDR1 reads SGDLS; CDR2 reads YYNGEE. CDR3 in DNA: TGTGCCAGCAGCGTAGGACAGGCCGAATTCACAGATACGCAGTATTTT. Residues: CASSVGQAEFTDTQYF.

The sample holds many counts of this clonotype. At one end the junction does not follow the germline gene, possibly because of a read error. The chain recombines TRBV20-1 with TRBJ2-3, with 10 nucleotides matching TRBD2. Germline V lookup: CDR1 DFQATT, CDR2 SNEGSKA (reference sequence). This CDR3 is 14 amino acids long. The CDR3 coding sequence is TGCAGTGCCAGAGCGGGAGGGAGCACAGATACGCAGTATTTT. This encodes CSARAGGSTDTQYF.

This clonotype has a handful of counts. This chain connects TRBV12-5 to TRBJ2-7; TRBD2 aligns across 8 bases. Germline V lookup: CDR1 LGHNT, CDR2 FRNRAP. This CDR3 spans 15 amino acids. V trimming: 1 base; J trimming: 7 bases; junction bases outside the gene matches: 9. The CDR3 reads CASGLALGGAREQYF. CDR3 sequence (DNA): TGTGCTAGTGGTTTGGCCCTCGGGGGGGCGCGAGAGCAGTACTTC. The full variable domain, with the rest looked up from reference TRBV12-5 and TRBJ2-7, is DARVTQTPRHKVTEMGQEVTMRCQPILGHNTVFWYRQTMMQGLELLAYFRNRAPLDDSGMPKDRFSAEMPDATLATLKIQPSEPRDSAVYFCASGLALGGAREQYFGPGTRLTVT.

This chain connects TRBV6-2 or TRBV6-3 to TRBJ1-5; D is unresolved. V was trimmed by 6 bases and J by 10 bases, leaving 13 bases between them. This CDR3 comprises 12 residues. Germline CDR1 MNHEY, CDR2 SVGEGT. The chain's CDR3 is CASSPDPRPQHF. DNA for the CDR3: TGTGCCAGCAGCCCCGACCCCCGACCCCAGCATTTT.

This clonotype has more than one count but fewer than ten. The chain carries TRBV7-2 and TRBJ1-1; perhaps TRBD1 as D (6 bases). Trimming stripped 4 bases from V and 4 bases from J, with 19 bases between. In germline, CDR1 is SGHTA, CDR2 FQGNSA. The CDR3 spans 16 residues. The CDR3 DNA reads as TGTGCCAGCAGCTCACCTGGGGGGCGAGGGGCCACTGAAGCTTTCTTT. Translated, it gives CASSSPGGRGATEAFF.

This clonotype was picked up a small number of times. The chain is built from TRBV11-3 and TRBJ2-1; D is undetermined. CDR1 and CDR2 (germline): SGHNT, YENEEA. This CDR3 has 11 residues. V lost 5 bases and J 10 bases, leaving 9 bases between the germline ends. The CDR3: CASSKSEEQFF. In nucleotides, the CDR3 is TGTGCCAGCAGCAAATCGGAGGAGCAGTTCTTC.

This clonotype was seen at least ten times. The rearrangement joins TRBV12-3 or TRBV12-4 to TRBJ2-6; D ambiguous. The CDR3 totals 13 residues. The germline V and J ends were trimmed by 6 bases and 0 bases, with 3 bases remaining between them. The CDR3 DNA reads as TGTGCCAGCAGCTTCTCTGGGGCCAACGTCCTGACTTTC. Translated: CASSFSGANVLTF.

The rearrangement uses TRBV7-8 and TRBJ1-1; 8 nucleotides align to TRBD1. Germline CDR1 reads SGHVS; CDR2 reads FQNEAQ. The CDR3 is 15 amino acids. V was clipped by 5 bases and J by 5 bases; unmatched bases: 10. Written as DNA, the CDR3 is TGTGCCAGCAGCCATCCACGGACAGGGACGACTGAAGCTTTCTTT. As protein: CASSHPRTGTTEAFF. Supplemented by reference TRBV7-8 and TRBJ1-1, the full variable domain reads GAGVSQSPRYKVAKRGQDVALRCDPISGHVSLFWYQQALGQGPEFLTYFQNEAQLDKSGLPSDRFFAERPEGSVSTLKIQRTQQEDSAVYLCASSHPRTGTTEAFFGQGTRLTVV.

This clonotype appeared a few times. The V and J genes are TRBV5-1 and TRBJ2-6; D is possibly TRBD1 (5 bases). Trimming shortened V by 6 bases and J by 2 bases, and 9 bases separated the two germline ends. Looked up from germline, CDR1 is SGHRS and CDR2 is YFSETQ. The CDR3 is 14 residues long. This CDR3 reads CASNTGPGANVLTF. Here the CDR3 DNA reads TGCGCCAGCAACACAGGCCCTGGGGCCAACGTCCTGACTTTC.

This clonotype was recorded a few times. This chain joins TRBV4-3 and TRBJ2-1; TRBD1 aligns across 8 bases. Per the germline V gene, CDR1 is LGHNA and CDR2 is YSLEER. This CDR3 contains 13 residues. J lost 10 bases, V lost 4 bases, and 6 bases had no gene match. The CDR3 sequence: CASSLGQGREQFF. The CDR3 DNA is TGCGCCAGCAGCCTAGGACAGGGAAGAGAGCAGTTCTTC.

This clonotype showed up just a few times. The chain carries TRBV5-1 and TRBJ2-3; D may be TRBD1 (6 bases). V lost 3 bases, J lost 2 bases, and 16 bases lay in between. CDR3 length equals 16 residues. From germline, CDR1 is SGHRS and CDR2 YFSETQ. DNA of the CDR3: TGCGCCAGCAGCTCGCGTCAGGGGTTGCTCACAGATACGCAGTATTTT. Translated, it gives CASSSRQGLLTDTQYF.

The CDR3 bases are TGCAGTGCTGACTCCCCCTCAGGGAACACGCAGTATTTT. Translating it yields CSADSPSGNTQYF. The chain couples TRBV20-1 to TRBJ2-3; D is possibly TRBD1 (5 bases). Germline V gives CDR1 DFQATT, CDR2 SNEGSKA (reference sequence). This CDR3 comprises 13 residues. Trimming took off 5 bases at V and 9 bases at J, with 18 bases between the two ends.

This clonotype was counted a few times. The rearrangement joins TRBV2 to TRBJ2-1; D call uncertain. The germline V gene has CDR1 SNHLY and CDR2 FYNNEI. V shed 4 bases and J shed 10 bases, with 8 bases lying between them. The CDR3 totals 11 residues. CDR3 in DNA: TGTGCCAGCAGTGTACGGAAGGAGCAGTTCTTC. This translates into CASSVRKEQFF.

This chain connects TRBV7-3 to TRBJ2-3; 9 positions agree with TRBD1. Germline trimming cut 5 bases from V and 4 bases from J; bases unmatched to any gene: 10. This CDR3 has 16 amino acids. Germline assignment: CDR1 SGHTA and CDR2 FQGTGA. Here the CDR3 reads CASSPQNRDRADTQYF. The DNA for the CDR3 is TGTGCCAGCAGCCCGCAAAACCGGGACAGGGCAGATACGCAGTATTTT.